This T cell receptor beta chain was recovered during a study of OX40 agonist ivuxolimab in advanced cancers. Study overall: The patients received agonistic anti-OX40 (CD134) antibody ivuxolimab. A male proportion of about 80% was recorded, with mean age roughly 62 years and range about 23 to 80. Whole-study findings and limits: Fewer expanded clones were found on average in CD4+ than in CD8+ T cells.

Sequenced by immunoSEQ multiplex PCR; TCRdb stores in-frame clones only, minus some. The data show tens of thousands of clones, with 65% to 90% seen just once and under 3.5% held by the top ten. The V end was cut by 1 base, the J end by 0 bases, with 13 bases between. Germline CDR1 is SNHLY and CDR2 is FYNNEI. This CDR3 has 18 residues. With respect to this clone: Its target is not known.

The receptor comes from an adult with an advanced solid tumor such as melanoma, head and neck, liver or kidney cancer. The chain is built from TRBV2 and TRBJ2-6; a possible D gene is TRBD1 (6 bases). Sequencing used CD4+ or CD8+ T cells sorted from blood, obtained in a trial of the OX40 agonist ivuxolimab. The CDR3 coding sequence is TGTGCCAGCAGTGAAGAAGGGGGTGGGGGCTCTGGGGCCAACGTCCTGACTTTC. This encodes CASSEEGGGGSGANVLTF. The full variable domain, completed using reference TRBV2 and TRBJ2-6, is EPEVTQTPSHQVTQMGQEVILRCVPISNHLYFYWYRQILGQKVEFLVSFYNNEISEKSEIFDDQFSVERPDGSNFTLKIRSTKLEDSAMYFCASSEEGGGGSGANVLTFGAGSRLTVL.